This T cell receptor beta chain was profiled in a study of OX40 agonist ivuxolimab in advanced cancers. As for the study in general: Partial responses were achieved by three patients: one hepatocellular carcinoma, two cutaneous melanoma.

Germline trimming cut 9 bases from V and 6 bases from J; bases unmatched to any gene: 8. In germline, CDR1 is MNHEY, CDR2 SMNVEV (reference sequence). The CDR3 consists of 13 residues. Clones were read by immunoSEQ multiplex PCR, and TCRdb kept only the in-frame ones, dropping some. The table has roughly 67,000 clones, almost 95% seen once. V gene TRBV27 combines with J gene TRBJ2-7, with TRBD2 matching 10 bases. The specimen comprised CD4+ or CD8+ T cells sorted from blood, sampled in a trial of the OX40 agonist ivuxolimab. The TCR originated in an adult with an advanced solid tumor such as melanoma, head and neck, liver or kidney cancer. The DNA of the CDR3 is TGTGCCAGTGGACTAGCGGTCTACGTCGAGCAGTACTTC. It translates to CASGLAVYVEQYF.